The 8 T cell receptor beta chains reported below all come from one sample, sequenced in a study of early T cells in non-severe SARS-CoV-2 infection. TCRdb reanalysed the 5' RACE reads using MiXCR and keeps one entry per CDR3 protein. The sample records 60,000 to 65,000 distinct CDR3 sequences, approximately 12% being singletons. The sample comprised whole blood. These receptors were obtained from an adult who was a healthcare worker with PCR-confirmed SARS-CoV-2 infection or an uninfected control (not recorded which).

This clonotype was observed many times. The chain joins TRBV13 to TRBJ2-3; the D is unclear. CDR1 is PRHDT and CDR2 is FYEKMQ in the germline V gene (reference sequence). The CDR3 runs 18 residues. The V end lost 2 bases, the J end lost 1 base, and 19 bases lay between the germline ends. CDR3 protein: CASSLFIVGPRGTDTQYF. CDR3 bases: TGTGCCAGCAGCTTATTTATAGTGGGTCCCCGTGGCACAGATACGCAGTATTTT.

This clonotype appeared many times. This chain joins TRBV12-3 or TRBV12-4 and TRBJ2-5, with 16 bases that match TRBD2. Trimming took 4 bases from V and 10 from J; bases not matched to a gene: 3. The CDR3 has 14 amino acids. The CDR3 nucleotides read TGTGCCAGCAGTTCGGGACTAGCGGGGGGGATCCAGTACTTC. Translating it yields CASSSGLAGGIQYF.

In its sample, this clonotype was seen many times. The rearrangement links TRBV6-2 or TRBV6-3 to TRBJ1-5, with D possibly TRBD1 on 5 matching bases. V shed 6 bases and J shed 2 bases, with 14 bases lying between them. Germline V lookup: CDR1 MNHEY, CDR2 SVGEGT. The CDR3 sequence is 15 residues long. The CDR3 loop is CASRGSGFGNQPQHF. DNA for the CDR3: TGTGCCAGCAGAGGTTCAGGGTTTGGCAATCAGCCCCAGCATTTT.

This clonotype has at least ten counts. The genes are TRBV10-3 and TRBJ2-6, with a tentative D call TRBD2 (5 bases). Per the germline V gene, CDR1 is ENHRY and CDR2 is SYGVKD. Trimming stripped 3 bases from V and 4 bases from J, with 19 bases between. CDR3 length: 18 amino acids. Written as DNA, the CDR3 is TGTGCCATCAGTGATTCCGGTACCGGGATGCGGGGGGCCAACGTCCTGACTTTC. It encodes CAISDSGTGMRGANVLTF.

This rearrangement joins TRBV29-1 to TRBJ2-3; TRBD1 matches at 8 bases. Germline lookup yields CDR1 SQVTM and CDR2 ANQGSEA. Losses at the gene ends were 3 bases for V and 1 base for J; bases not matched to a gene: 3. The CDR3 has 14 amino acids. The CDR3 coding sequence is TGCAGCGTTGAGGGGGGACAGGGCACAGATACGCAGTATTTT. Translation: CSVEGGQGTDTQYF.

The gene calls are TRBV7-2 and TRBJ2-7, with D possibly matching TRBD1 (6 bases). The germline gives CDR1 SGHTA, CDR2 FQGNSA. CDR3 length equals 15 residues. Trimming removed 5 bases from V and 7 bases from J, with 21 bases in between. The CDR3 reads CASSLSHRAAREQYF. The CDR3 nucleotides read TGTGCCAGCAGCCTTTCCCACAGGGCCGCTCGGGAGCAGTACTTC.

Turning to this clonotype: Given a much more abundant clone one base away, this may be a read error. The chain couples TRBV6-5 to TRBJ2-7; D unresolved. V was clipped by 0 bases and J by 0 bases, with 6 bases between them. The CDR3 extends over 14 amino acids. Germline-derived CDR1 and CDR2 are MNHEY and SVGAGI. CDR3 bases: TGTGCCAGCAGTTACTCGCGGAACTCCTACGAGCAGTACTTC. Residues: CASSYSRNSYEQYF.

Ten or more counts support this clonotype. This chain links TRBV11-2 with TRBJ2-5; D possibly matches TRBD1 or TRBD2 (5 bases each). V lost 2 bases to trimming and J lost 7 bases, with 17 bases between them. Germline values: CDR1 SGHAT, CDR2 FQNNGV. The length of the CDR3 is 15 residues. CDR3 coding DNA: TGTGCCAGCAGCTTACAGGGTCTATCAGAGGGGACCCAGTACTTC. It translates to CASSLQGLSEGTQYF.